This entry lists 10 T cell receptor beta chains sequenced from one sample in a study of shared clonotypes between healthy human individuals. Repertoires were generated with immunoSEQ multiplex PCR, while TCRdb's copy carries only in-frame clones and drops some. This sample has about 2.4 million clones; 93% occur once, and the top ten carry 0.36%. The sample comprised naive CD4+ T cells from PBMCs. Subset described: CD45RA+ positively selected. The origin of the receptors is a man between 18 and 35 years old in good health. Some clones in this sample may be carry-over from other donors' samples.

The chain carries TRBV30 and TRBJ1-6; no clear D. CDR1 is GTSNPN, CDR2 SVGIG, per germline (reference sequence). The germline V and J ends were trimmed by 2 bases and 5 bases, with 16 bases remaining between them. There are 16 residues in the CDR3. In nucleotides, the CDR3 is TGTGCCTGGAGTCCGTTGGGGTCACCTCATAATTCACCCCTCCACTTT. Residues: CAWSPLGSPHNSPLHF.

The chain carries TRBV5-6 and TRBJ2-2; D possibly corresponds to TRBD1 (6 bases). Trimming removed 7 bases at V and 2 bases at J, with 15 bases between. Germline V gene data show CDR1 as SGHDT and CDR2 as YYEEEE. The CDR3 extends over 15 amino acids. The CDR3 protein is CASLAGAVNTGELFF. In DNA, the CDR3 is TGTGCCAGCTTGGCAGGGGCCGTAAACACCGGGGAGCTGTTTTTT.

This chain connects TRBV7-9 to TRBJ2-7; a possible D gene is TRBD1 (5 bases). The CDR3 loop spans 16 amino acids. Germline loops: CDR1 SEHNR, CDR2 FQNEAQ (reference sequence). The ends were cut back, 3 bases at V and 0 bases at J, with 15 bases in the middle. CDR3 nucleotide sequence: TGTGCCAGCAGCTTTTACGGGTTAGGGGACTCCTACGAGCAGTACTTC. Its protein product is CASSFYGLGDSYEQYF.

The chain has TRBV5-1 and TRBJ2-3; the match to TRBD2 covers 13 bases. Germline values: CDR1 SGHRS, CDR2 YFSETQ. The CDR3 consists of 15 residues. V gave up 4 bases and J gave up 5 bases; unmatched junction bases: 4. The CDR3 sequence is CASSRTSGSLDTQYF. The CDR3 DNA reads as TGCGCCAGCAGCCGGACTAGCGGGAGTTTAGATACGCAGTATTTT.

This chain connects TRBV6-6 to TRBJ2-7, with D maybe TRBD2 (6 bases). Germline V CDR1 and CDR2: MNHNY, SVGAGI (reference sequence). Trimming cost V 7 bases and J 4 bases, with 17 bases left between them. This CDR3 is 14 amino acids long. CDR3 amino acids: CASKPSSGGYEQYF. The CDR3 DNA follows: TGTGCCAGCAAACCGTCCAGCGGAGGGTACGAGCAGTACTTC.

The table lists this clone with a few counts. At the DNA level, this CDR3 is encoded by other sequences in the same sample as well. The V and J genes are TRBV9 and TRBJ2-5; D ambiguous. V lost 0 bases and J lost 4, with 7 bases in between. The CDR3 runs to 13 residues. Germline CDR1 and CDR2: SGDLS and YYNGEE. CDR3 loop: CASSVGVGETQYF. Here the CDR3 DNA reads TGTGCCAGCAGCGTAGGAGTGGGAGAGACCCAGTACTTC.

The chain combines TRBV27 with TRBJ2-7, with 7 bases matching TRBD2. V shed 3 bases, J shed 3 bases, and the junction held 8 bases outside the gene matches. The CDR3 totals 15 residues. Looked up from germline, CDR1 is MNHEY and CDR2 is SMNVEV (reference sequence). CDR3 in amino acids: CASSFLSGTGYEQYF. The CDR3 nucleotides read TGTGCCAGCAGTTTCCTGAGCGGGACGGGCTACGAGCAGTACTTC.

The rearrangement uses TRBV7-9 and TRBJ2-5, with unresolved D. The J call is doubtful: the DNA matches TRBJ2-7 better. The CDR3 runs to 13 residues. Germline CDR1 SEHNR, CDR2 FQNEAQ (reference sequence). The CDR3 reads CASSLAQWYEQYF. The DNA for the CDR3 is TGTGCCAGCAGCTTAGCGCAATGGTACGAGCAGTACTTC.

V usage is TRBV5-1 and J usage is TRBJ2-3, with no clear D. The CDR3 totals 16 residues. Trimming removed 0 bases from V and 2 bases from J, with 13 bases in between. CDR1 SGHRS and CDR2 YFSETQ come from the germline V gene. The CDR3 protein is CASSLGARTATDTQYF. The CDR3 nucleotides are TGCGCCAGCAGCTTGGGGGCGCGGACGGCCACAGATACGCAGTATTTT.

The count of this clone is one. V usage is TRBV10-1 and J usage is TRBJ2-7; D tentatively fits TRBD1 or TRBD2 (5 bases each). CDR3 length: 13 residues. The V end was cut by 8 bases, the J end by 2 bases, with 13 bases between. Per germline, CDR1 WNHNN and CDR2 SYGVQD (reference sequence). CDR3 nucleotide sequence: TGCGCCAGCGGAGACAGCGGACCCTACGAGCAGTACTTC. Translated, it gives CASGDSGPYEQYF.